The sequence of this T cell receptor (beta chain) was determined in a study of monozygotic twins with inflammatory bowel disease (dated by TCRdb to the late 2010s). For the study in its entirety: The full study comprised some 30 monozygotic twin pairs: nine German pairs (four IBD-concordant, five IBD-discordant) and 19 IBD-discordant Danish pairs. Each individual had, on average, about 151 000 unique TCRalpha sequences and 181 000 unique TCRbeta sequences available for analysis. The search for disease-associated traits relied mainly on comparing, within discordant pairs, IBD patients with their genetically identical healthy co-twins. Results the study describes overall, beyond this receptor: The results gave no support for a single strong signal or clonotype linked to IBD. No difference in repertoire similarity was observed between concordant and discordant twins, possibly owing to limited statistical power. Compared with healthy twins, IBD patients shared fewer clonotypes with other individuals, and the difference was most pronounced in patients with signs of disease activity. Measured by the inverse Simpson index, TCRbeta repertoire diversity was lower in IBD patients than in their healthy co-twins. Different T cell subtypes could not be distinguished in the analysis. Because patients received different immunosuppressive treatments, the repertoires may have picked up extra background noise and variability between individuals.

From each donor, a roughly 2.3 ml peripheral blood sample was collected into PAXgene tubes and stored at -80 degrees C. Without T cell sorting, total RNA was isolated from whole blood using the PAXgene blood miRNA kit on an automated QIAcube. Peripheral blood from monozygotic twin pairs who were concordant or discordant for inflammatory bowel disease underwent deep TCRalpha and TCRbeta repertoire profiling using unique molecular barcoding. Smoking habits were recorded for all twin pairs, and individuals were classified as current, former or never smokers. The CDR3 runs 16 residues from the cysteine to the phenylalanine. Only the protein is on record. The CDR1 and CDR2 encoded by the germline V gene are MNHEY and SVGAGI. To note about this clonotype: The specificity of this receptor is unknown.

The protocol used for the library was 5' RACE. The input for every TCR library was approximately 3,500 ng of total RNA. For each sample, cDNA synthesis with SMARTScribe reverse transcriptase was split into eight separate reactions. During cDNA synthesis, template switching was used to introduce unique molecular identifiers that contained a 6-nucleotide sample barcode. Two nested PCRs of about 16 and 10 cycles amplified the TCRalpha and TCRbeta cDNA, and bead purification followed each PCR. Before amplification, cDNA was treated with uracil DNA-glycosylase and purified using the QIAquick PCR purification kit. In the second PCR, Illumina TruSeq-compatible adapters and sample-specific barcodes were added. Library quality and concentration were checked on TapeStation and Qubit, and libraries were pooled at around 5 ng each. Pooled libraries were sequenced on an Illumina HiSeq2500 single-index Rapid Run with 2 x 100 bp reads and custom sequencing primers. The paper's data handling went like this. MiGEC version 1.2.6 was used for UMI-based consensus assembly to correct PCR and sequencing errors. MiXCR version 2.1.1 handled V(D)J alignment, clonotype assembly and CDR3 extraction. To normalise gene usage, clonotype sharing and MAIT/NKT TCR abundance, the analysis used the top 1000, 10 000 and 20 000 clonotypes per sample. After downsampling to 27 000 UMIs, diversity was calculated as the inverse Simpson index using the vegan R package. Paired Mann-Whitney U tests were applied to discordant twin pairs, and Benjamini-Hochberg correction was used for multiple testing. The reads underwent TCRdb reprocessing, giving one record for each CDR3 protein sequence and no DNA. The authors' filters were not applied to this entry. The table of this sample itemizes approximately 160,000 distinct CDR3 sequences. Approximately 7% of the sample is taken by the ten largest.

The source material was blood. The receptor comes from a human donor with ulcerative colitis or Crohn's disease, or a healthy co-twin of an affected twin (not recorded which). The receptor chain draws on TRBV6-5 and TRBJ2-7; TCRdb gives TRBD1 as the D gene, but with no DNA this cannot be confirmed. This receptor carries the CDR3 CASSYPSGGRLGEQYF.